These 13 T cell receptor beta chains came from one sample sequenced in a study of graft-versus-host responses after intestinal transplantation. The table came from immunoSEQ multiplex PCR; TCRdb's copy has only in-frame clones and leaves some out. Among about 39,000 clones listed, roughly 92% were seen once. What these receptors recognize is not known. This material consisted of unstimulated CD8+ T cells sorted from spleen or lymph node cells, taken before transplant. The receptors originated from a human donor who was the organ donor for an intestinal transplant.

The gene calls are TRBV7-9 and TRBJ1-5; perhaps TRBD1 as D (5 bases). V was trimmed by 3 bases and J by 3 bases, leaving 6 bases between them. There are 13 residues in the CDR3. CDR1 is SEHNR and CDR2 is FQNEAQ in the germline V gene (reference sequence). The CDR3 here is CASSLGDNQPQHF. CDR3 sequence (DNA): TGTGCCAGCAGCTTGGGGGACAATCAGCCCCAGCATTTT.

In this sample, this clone turned up once. CDR3 DNA: TGCGCCAGCAGCCCTAATAGCGGGAGGGAGCAGTTCTTC. The encoded protein is CASSPNSGREQFF. The chain joins TRBV4-3 to TRBJ2-1; TRBD2 agrees at 10 bases. V lost 4 bases and J lost 10; bases outside the gene matches: 4. Germline values: CDR1 LGHNA, CDR2 YSLEER. The CDR3 contains 13 residues.

The genes are TRBV6-5 and TRBJ2-1; 7 nucleotides align to TRBD1. The germline V gene encodes CDR1 MNHEY and CDR2 SVGAGI. This CDR3 comprises 15 residues. The V gene end was trimmed by 2 bases and the J gene end by 4 bases; junction bases not matched to a gene: 5. CDR3 sequence reads: CASSYGTDLYNEQFF. As DNA, the CDR3 is TGTGCCAGCAGTTACGGGACAGACCTATACAATGAGCAGTTCTTC.

CDR3 DNA sequence: TGCAGCGTTGACGGTTGGCCTGAAGCTTTCTTT. Amino acid sequence: CSVDGWPEAFF. The rearrangement joins TRBV29-1 to TRBJ1-1; D not certain. Trimming shortened V by 3 bases and J by 6 bases, and 8 bases separated the two germline ends. Germline V gene sequence: CDR1 SQVTM, CDR2 ANQGSEA. The CDR3 spans 11 residues.

The chain employs TRBV15 and TRBJ2-7; 9 nucleotides align to TRBD2. Germline lookup yields CDR1 LNHNV and CDR2 YYDKDF (reference sequence). Germline trimming cut 2 bases from V and 5 bases from J; bases unmatched to any gene: 13. The CDR3 has 17 residues. The CDR3 protein is CATSRKYSGRNMNEQYF. The DNA for the CDR3 is TGTGCCACCAGCAGAAAATATAGCGGGAGAAATATGAACGAGCAGTACTTC. The variable domain in full, completed from reference TRBV15 and TRBJ2-7, reads DAMVIQNPRYQVTQFGKPVTLSCSQTLNHNVMYWYQQKSSQAPKLLFHYYDKDFNNEADTPDNFQSRRPNTSFCFLDIRSPGLGDTAMYLCATSRKYSGRNMNEQYFGPGTRLTVT.

The chain recombines TRBV11-3 with TRBJ2-3, with TRBD2 matching 12 bases. The junction had 15 bases not matched to a gene; V was cut back by 6 bases and J by 5 bases. The CDR3 is 18 residues long. CDR1 is SGHNT, CDR2 YENEEA, per germline. CDR3 nucleotide sequence: TGTGCCAGCAGAAGAGGGGCTAGCGGGAGGGAAGAAAAAGATACGCAGTATTTT. This gives the protein CASRRGASGREEKDTQYF.

The chain is built from TRBV5-1 and TRBJ2-7; the match to TRBD2 covers 12 bases. The CDR3 totals 18 residues. Germline values: CDR1 SGHRS, CDR2 YFSETQ. The V segment lost 0 bases and the J segment 0 bases; nucleotides outside the gene matches: 7. In DNA form, the CDR3 reads TGCGCCAGCAGCTTGGTTCTAGCGGGAGGGTTGAGCTCCTACGAGCAGTACTTC. Amino acid sequence: CASSLVLAGGLSSYEQYF.

The J gene is TRBJ2-5, the V gene TRBV27; 9 bases fit TRBD2. Trimming at V came to 2 bases and at J to 0 bases, leaving 7 bases not matched to a gene. The CDR3 consists of 17 residues. Germline lookup yields CDR1 MNHEY and CDR2 SMNVEV (reference sequence). The chain's CDR3 is CASSLAGGVGHQETQYF. In DNA form, the CDR3 reads TGTGCCAGCAGTTTAGCGGGAGGGGTGGGGCACCAAGAGACCCAGTACTTC.

CDR3 bases: TGTGCCAGTAGTATGCGGGGCTGGTCCTACAATGAGCAGTTCTTC. Its translation: CASSMRGWSYNEQFF. The chain recombines TRBV19 with TRBJ2-1; D might be TRBD2 (6 bases). The CDR3 is 15 residues long. Germline CDR1 LNHDA, CDR2 SQIVND (reference sequence). Deletions cut 3 bases from V and 1 base from J, with 10 bases between.

This chain joins TRBV11-2 and TRBJ1-1; no clear D gene. Germline values: CDR1 SGHAT, CDR2 FQNNGV. The V gene lost 1 base and the J gene lost 5 bases, with 8 bases spanning the gap. The CDR3 contains 13 residues. CDR3 DNA sequence: TGTGCCAGCAGCTTAGGATTGGGTACTGAAGCTTTCTTT. Translation: CASSLGLGTEAFF. The complete variable domain, with remaining parts taken from reference TRBV11-2 and TRBJ1-1, reads EAGVAQSPRYKIIEKRQSVAFWCNPISGHATLYWYQQILGQGPKLLIQFQNNGVVDDSQLPKDRFSAERLKGVDSTLKIQPAKLEDSAVYLCASSLGLGTEAFFGQGTRLTVV.

The chain couples TRBV28 to TRBJ2-1, with TRBD2 as a possible D gene (6 bases). Trimming removed 8 bases from V and 8 bases from J, with 16 bases in between. There are 13 residues in the CDR3. The germline V gene has CDR1 MDHEN and CDR2 SYDVKM. CDR3: CASVFSGRDEQFF. Here the CDR3 DNA reads TGTGCCAGCGTCTTTAGCGGACGGGATGAGCAGTTCTTC.

Only one count was recorded for this clone. The chain is built from TRBV5-8 and TRBJ2-5; TRBD1 agrees at 7 bases. The DNA end is a closer match to TRBJ2-7, so the J assignment may be wrong. The CDR3 sequence is 13 residues long. Per the germline V gene, CDR1 is SGHTS and CDR2 is YDEGEE. CDR3 in DNA: TGTGCCACAGGGGGTTGGCCAGGGTCCGAGCAGTACTTC. Translated, it gives CATGGWPGSEQYF.

The V and J genes are TRBV7-2 and TRBJ2-7, with 8 bases identical to TRBD1. The germline gives CDR1 SGHTA, CDR2 FQGNSA. The CDR3 consists of 15 residues. V was clipped by 2 bases and J by 5 bases; unmatched bases: 8. The CDR3 reads CASSLFAGGRDEQYF. DNA for the CDR3: TGTGCCAGCAGCTTATTCGCAGGGGGCAGGGACGAGCAGTACTTC.